The entry below describes one T cell receptor (beta chain). The specificity of this receptor is unknown. No per-base quality is available; no much larger clone lies one base away. TCRbeta CDR3 regions were amplified from genomic DNA using the immunoSEQ Assay, a bias-controlled multiplex PCR. As for how the authors treated the data: Nucleated cell counts per sample were estimated from amplification of reference gene primers within the assay. Sequence reads were collapsed and filtered to measure the absolute abundance of every unique TCRbeta CDR3 rearrangement. For each sample, productive Simpson clonality was calculated by taking the square root of Simpson's diversity index across productive rearrangements. Entries here come from immuneACCESS through TCRdb and include only in-frame sequences with V and J called. Some clones fail to appear in such tables; in the studies checked, an unresolved V gene covers under half of the shortfall, and the cause of the remainder is unknown. The V and J calls and clone size were taken over from that table, and D and trimming were inferred from the DNA. This sample comprises just under 350,000 clones, almost 90% of them detected only once. The top ten hold 7.3% of the sample.

This specimen belongs to a study of blood T cell repertoires in COVID-19 (dated by TCRdb to 2020 to 2022). Turning to the overall study: Samples from collaborators originated in the United States, Italy and Spain and spanned both the acute and convalescent phases of COVID-19. The material from the prospective study consisted of cDNA or gDNA derived from T cells, B-cell-depleted T cells, or PBMCs. The dataset comprised deeply sampled blood TCRbeta repertoires from subjects exposed to, actively infected with, or recovered from COVID-19. The repertoires were released in a freely available public database meant as a resource for research on the immune response to SARS-CoV-2. Samples were obtained from the ongoing ImmuneRACE study (first 160 participants) and from 1,000 to 1,500 subjects provided by 6 global collaborators. Sample metadata almost always included a de-identified subject ID, COVID-19 status, age in years and sex. Where available, HLA class I and class II types were taken from metadata supplied by the sample provider and were not determined by assay-based typing.

The research as a whole found: How much clinical and demographic metadata was included differed by source and by participant, and the metadata was provided uncurated.

The CDR1 and CDR2 encoded by the germline V gene are SNHLY and FYNNEI. Spanning cysteine to phenylalanine, the CDR3 consists of 12 amino acids. Just the 36-base CDR3 DNA is kept, in frame starting at base 1. Trimming at the junction amounts to 8 bases on V and 5 bases on J, and the germline ends lie 10 bases apart. In Seattle, one collaborating source enrolled patients while the infection was active and tracked those patients longitudinally over the course of disease. Collaborating institutions collected whole blood in K2EDTA tubes following their own protocols. Collaborator samples were shipped for TCRbeta analysis as frozen whole blood, isolated PBMCs, or DNA extracted from either sample type.

Recombination connected TRBV2 to TRBJ1-5; the D gene cannot be resolved reliably. The receptor was derived from a woman between 65 and 79 years old with COVID-19, enrolled during active disease. The sample comprised peripheral blood. The base sequence is TGTGCCAGCGGCCGCCTCGATCAGCCCCAGCATTTT. It translates as CASGRLDQPQHF.